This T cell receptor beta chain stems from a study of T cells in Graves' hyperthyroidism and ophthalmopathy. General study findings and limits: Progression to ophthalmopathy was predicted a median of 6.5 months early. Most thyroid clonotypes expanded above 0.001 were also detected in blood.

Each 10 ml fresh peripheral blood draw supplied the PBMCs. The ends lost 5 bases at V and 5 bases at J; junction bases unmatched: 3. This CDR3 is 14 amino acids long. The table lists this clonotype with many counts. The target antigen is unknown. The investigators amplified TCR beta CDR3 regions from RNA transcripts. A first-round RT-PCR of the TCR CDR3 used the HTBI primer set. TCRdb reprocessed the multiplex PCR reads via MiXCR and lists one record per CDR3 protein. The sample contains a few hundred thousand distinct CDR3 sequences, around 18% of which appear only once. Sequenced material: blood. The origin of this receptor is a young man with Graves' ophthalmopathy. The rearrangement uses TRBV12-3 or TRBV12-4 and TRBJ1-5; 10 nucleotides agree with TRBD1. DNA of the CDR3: TGTGCCAGCAGTCGGACAGGGGGGGATCAGCCCCAGCATTTT. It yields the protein CASSRTGGDQPQHF.